The next 9 T cell receptor beta chains were all read from a single sample in a study of T cells in Graves' hyperthyroidism and ophthalmopathy. TCR beta CDR3 sequences were amplified from RNA transcripts. RT-PCR in the first round (using the HTBI primer set) targeted the TCR CDR3. A single record per CDR3 protein comes from TCRdb applying MiXCR to the multiplex PCR reads. The sample gives some 620,000 distinct CDR3 sequences, around 15% of which show up once; approximately 3.9% is in the top ten. Sequencing input: blood. These receptors were obtained from a woman aged 30 to 39 with Graves' hyperthyroidism.

In this sample, this clonotype turned up many times. V gene TRBV28 combines with J gene TRBJ2-1; 10 bases fit TRBD2. Germline V lookup: CDR1 MDHEN, CDR2 SYDVKM. This CDR3 is 13 amino acids long. CDR3 coding DNA: TGTGCTAGCGGGGGGCTCTCCTACAATGAGCAGTTCTTC. Protein product: CASGGLSYNEQFF.

The CDR3: CASSLRGAFYGYTF. CDR3 in DNA: TGTGCCAGCAGTTTACGAGGGGCCTTCTATGGCTACACCTTC. The chain employs TRBV28 and TRBJ1-2; TRBD1 might be the D (5 bases). The ends were cut back, 2 bases at V and 4 bases at J, with 11 bases in the middle. The CDR3 is made up of 14 amino acids. Per the germline V gene, CDR1 is MDHEN and CDR2 is SYDVKM.

This rearrangement joins TRBV12-3 or TRBV12-4 to TRBJ2-7; 12 nucleotides align to TRBD2. After removal of 6 bases from V and 4 bases from J, the junction contained 7 bases not matched to a gene. This CDR3 is built from 15 residues. The CDR3 nucleotides are TGTGCCAGCAGGATGACTAGCGGGAGACAGTACGAGCAGTACTTC. Translation: CASRMTSGRQYEQYF.

This clonotype has at least ten counts. This rearrangement joins TRBV5-1 to TRBJ2-3, with D perhaps TRBD1 (6 bases). CDR1 is SGHRS and CDR2 is YFSETQ in the germline V gene. Trimming took 5 bases from V and 4 from J, leaving 17 bases between them. The CDR3 loop spans 15 amino acids. CDR3: CASSFQTGKSDTQYF. The CDR3 DNA reads as TGCGCCAGCAGTTTTCAGACAGGAAAGTCAGATACGCAGTATTTT. Using reference TRBV5-1 and TRBJ2-3 for the parts outside the CDR3, the full variable domain is KAGVTQTPRYLIKTRGQQVTLSCSPISGHRSVSWYQQTPGQGLQFLFEYFSETQRNKGNFPGRFSGRQFSNSRSEMNVSTLELGDSALYLCASSFQTGKSDTQYFGPGTRLTVL.

The chain combines TRBV4-1 with TRBJ2-7, with 15 positions matching TRBD2. There are 18 residues in the CDR3. Trimming took 1 base from V and 3 from J; bases not matched to a gene: 7. Germline assignment: CDR1 MGHRA and CDR2 YSYEKL. CDR3 in amino acids: CASSQGTSGRALIYEQYF. The CDR3 DNA reads as TGCGCCAGCAGCCAAGGGACTAGCGGGAGGGCCCTAATCTACGAGCAGTACTTC.

This clonotype was observed at least ten times. The chain has TRBV27 and TRBJ1-6; the D gene is possibly TRBD1 (5 bases). The CDR3 totals 12 residues. Per the germline V gene, CDR1 is MNHEY and CDR2 is SMNVEV (reference sequence). Trimming removed 7 bases from V and 10 bases from J, with 11 bases in between. The CDR3 sequence is CASTRGESPLHF. In DNA, the CDR3 is TGTGCCAGCACCCGAGGGGAGTCACCCCTCCACTTT.

This clonotype was seen many times. The V call is TRBV11-1, the J call TRBJ2-2, with 7 bases fitting TRBD1. Germline CDR1 reads SGHAT; CDR2 reads FQDESV (reference sequence). The CDR3 consists of 17 residues. Trimming cost V 5 bases and J 0 bases; bases outside gene matches: 9. The CDR3 bases are TGTGCCAGCAGCGAGGAGGACAGGCTATCGAACACCGGGGAGCTGTTTTTT. This sequence encodes CASSEEDRLSNTGELFF.

The chain has TRBV9 and TRBJ2-3; TRBD2 matches 12 bases. CDR3 size: 15 residues. CDR1 and CDR2 (germline): SGDLS, YYNGEE. V was clipped by 2 bases and J by 3 bases; unmatched bases: 1. The CDR3 sequence is CASSVTSGRTDTQYF. CDR3 coding DNA: TGTGCCAGCAGCGTGACTAGCGGGAGAACAGATACGCAGTATTTT.

This clonotype was picked up a small number of times. This chain uses TRBV19 with TRBJ1-1; possible D gene TRBD1, 6 bases. This CDR3 has 16 residues. The V gene lost 8 bases and the J gene lost 4 bases, with 23 bases spanning the gap. The germline V gene has CDR1 LNHDA and CDR2 SQIVND (reference sequence). CDR3 DNA: TGTGCCAGTGGAAAGGGGGGGCTGACGGCGGCCACTGAAGCTTTCTTT. Protein sequence: CASGKGGLTAATEAFF.